Here is one T cell receptor beta chain with its context. As yet, its antigen is unknown. The data derive from a study of T cells in localized non-small cell lung cancer. General study points: Within adjacent lung there appeared a median roughly 60 of the top 100 tumor clones. Uninvolved adjacent lung had the highest recorded T cell clonality, with tumor below it. Heterogeneity stays possible, as sequencing covered only one tumor region. In the blood, greater T cell density corresponded to longer overall survival.

Clones were sequenced by immunoSEQ multiplex PCR, and TCRdb holds only the in-frame ones, with some missing. The sample shows some 71,000 clones, approximately 84% of them seen only once. Germline CDR1 reads SEHNR; CDR2 reads FQNEAQ (reference sequence). Trimming cost V 5 bases and J 5 bases, with 15 bases left between them. The CDR3 consists of 14 residues. This specimen consisted of peripheral blood, obtained before any cancer treatment. The TCR originated in a female donor aged 60 or older with stage I lung adenocarcinoma. This rearrangement joins TRBV7-9 to TRBJ2-5; tentatively, D is TRBD1 or TRBD2 (6 bases each). Here the CDR3 reads CASSTTQGRETQYF. CDR3 DNA: TGTGCCAGCAGCACTACCCAGGGGAGGGAGACCCAGTACTTC.